A selection of T cell receptor beta chains follows, all from one sample in a study of T-cell memory formation after mild COVID-19. Via MiXCR, TCRdb re-called the 5' RACE reads, giving one row per CDR3 protein. The sample shows 100,000 to 150,000 distinct CDR3 sequences, around 15% of them seen only once. The sample consisted of PBMCs or a T cell subset sorted from them (not recorded which). These receptors were taken from a man between 18 and 35 years old who had mild COVID-19 (a few samples of this study predate the infection). Cell type and time point are not known. Each CDR3 is given with its conserved first and last residue. A D gene is named only where the DNA matches it firmly. Size values are once, few and many counts, or a class for expanded clones, and some rows have none.

cdr3_nt: TGTGCCAGCAGTTACTCAAGAGTTAACACCGGGGAGCTGTTTTTT
cdr3_aa: CASSYSRVNTGELFF
d_call: NA
cdr3_length: 15
j_call: TRBJ2-2
clone_size: NA
v_call: TRBV6-5

cdr3_nt: TGTGCCAGCAGCCCAGCGGCGGGGGCGTCGAATTCCCAGTACTTC
cdr3_aa: CASSPAAGASNSQYF
d_call: NA
cdr3_length: 15
j_call: TRBJ2-4
clone_size: many
v_call: TRBV7-2

cdr3_nt: TGTGCCAGCAGCGTCTACCGCCGGGAGACCCAGTACTTC
cdr3_aa: CASSVYRRETQYF
d_call: NA
cdr3_length: 13
j_call: TRBJ2-5
clone_size: few
v_call: TRBV5-4

cdr3_nt: TGCGCCAGCAGCTTCGGGACAGGGGGGGGAGAACTGTTTTTT
cdr3_aa: CASSFGTGGGELFF
d_call: TRBD1
cdr3_length: 14
j_call: TRBJ1-4
clone_size: few
v_call: TRBV5-1

cdr3_nt: TGTGCCAGCAGCGCTCCCGGGACAGTACAAGAGACCCAGTACTTC
cdr3_aa: CASSAPGTVQETQYF
d_call: TRBD1
cdr3_length: 15
j_call: TRBJ2-5
clone_size: few
v_call: TRBV9

cdr3_nt: TGCAGTGCTAGAGGTCAAAATAGCGGGGCGGGCACAGATACGCAGTATTTT
cdr3_aa: CSARGQNSGAGTDTQYF
d_call: TRBD2
cdr3_length: 17
j_call: TRBJ2-3
clone_size: NA
v_call: TRBV20-1

cdr3_nt: TGTGCCAGCAGCCAACCGGGACTAGCGGGGGGGCACGCGACGCAGTATTTT
cdr3_aa: CASSQPGLAGGHATQYF
d_call: TRBD2
cdr3_length: 17
j_call: TRBJ2-3
clone_size: few
v_call: TRBV7-8

cdr3_nt: TGTGCCAGCAGTTTACGAGCAGAAGAAGCTTTCTTT
cdr3_aa: CASSLRAEEAFF
d_call: NA
cdr3_length: 12
j_call: TRBJ1-1
clone_size: few
v_call: TRBV12-3/TRBV12-4

cdr3_nt: TGTGCCAGCAGCTTAGGGCAAAACCAAGAGACCCAGTACTTC
cdr3_aa: CASSLGQNQETQYF
d_call: NA
cdr3_length: 14
j_call: TRBJ2-5
clone_size: many
v_call: TRBV7-9

cdr3_nt: NA
cdr3_aa: CASRFGQGAGYTF
d_call: NA
cdr3_length: 13
j_call: TRBJ1-2
clone_size: once
v_call: TRBV21-1

cdr3_nt: TGTGCCAGCAGCCACAGGAAGTACAGGGGGCGAGAGACCCAGTACTTC
cdr3_aa: CASSHRKYRGRETQYF
d_call: TRBD1
cdr3_length: 16
j_call: TRBJ2-5
clone_size: NA
v_call: TRBV7-2

cdr3_nt: TGTGCCAGCAGTTTACAGGGACCGCGTTTCGGCTACACCTTC
cdr3_aa: CASSLQGPRFGYTF
d_call: NA
cdr3_length: 14
j_call: TRBJ1-2
clone_size: NA
v_call: TRBV12-3/TRBV12-4

cdr3_nt: TGTGCCAGCAGCTCGACACAGCAAGAGACCCAGTACTTC
cdr3_aa: CASSSTQQETQYF
d_call: NA
cdr3_length: 13
j_call: TRBJ2-5
clone_size: NA
v_call: TRBV6-5

cdr3_nt: TGCGCCAGCAGCCCTGGACAGGGGCCTGAAAAACTGTTTTTT
cdr3_aa: CASSPGQGPEKLFF
d_call: TRBD1
cdr3_length: 14
j_call: TRBJ1-4
clone_size: NA
v_call: TRBV4-1

cdr3_nt: TGTGCCAGCAGTTTTAGGGCAGCAGACACTGAAGCTTTCTTT
cdr3_aa: CASSFRAADTEAFF
d_call: NA
cdr3_length: 14
j_call: TRBJ1-1
clone_size: few
v_call: TRBV12-3/TRBV12-4

cdr3_nt: TGTGCCACCAGTGACGGCTATAGCAATCAGCCCCAGCATTTT
cdr3_aa: CATSDGYSNQPQHF
d_call: NA
cdr3_length: 14
j_call: TRBJ1-5
clone_size: NA
v_call: TRBV24-1

cdr3_nt: TGCAGTGCTAATTACTGGACAGGGAAGGTGGAGACCCAGTACTTC
cdr3_aa: CSANYWTGKVETQYF
d_call: TRBD1
cdr3_length: 15
j_call: TRBJ2-5
clone_size: many
v_call: TRBV20-1